This TCR beta chain was profiled in a study of blood T cells in healthy people across ages. V lost 7 bases to trimming and J lost 8 bases, with 21 bases between them. The CDR3 runs to 14 residues. A J-beta primer mix and a sample-barcoded 5' primer were used in a second PCR of roughly 7 to 12 cycles. TCRdb processed the 5' RACE reads anew with MiXCR; each CDR3 protein has one entry. The sample contains more than 500,000 distinct CDR3 sequences, around 27% of which appear only once. This clonotype was observed a few times. The same specimen was also included in a second study, on T cells of mothers and their children.

The sample taken for sequencing was blood. The sequence was obtained from a boy aged 2 to 10 in good health. The V gene is TRBV12-3 or TRBV12-4, the J gene TRBJ2-7; D remains unclear. In DNA, the CDR3 is TGTGCCAGCACTCCCGGCTCACCTCGCCTTAAGCAGTACTTC. It specifies CASTPGSPRLKQYF.